This TCR beta chain was captured in a study of Ad26.COV2.S vaccination and SARS-CoV-2 variants. Treatment meaning: around 19 received Ad26.COV2.S at low or high dose, single or two shots; about 5 received placebo; per-sample allocation not given. Samples were taken on day 63 after the first vaccine or placebo injection. The shot given was an Ad26 vector that makes Wuhan-strain SARS-CoV-2 spike. Trimming at V came to 5 bases and at J to 1 base, leaving 7 bases not matched to a gene. The CDR3 consists of 16 residues. CDR1 is KGHSH and CDR2 is LQKENI in the germline V gene. Produced via immunoSEQ multiplex PCR; TCRdb's table is partial and in-frame only. Among 380,000 or so clones listed, about 89% were seen once.

This sample comprised peripheral blood, obtained in a trial of Ad26.COV2.S vaccine versus placebo. This chain joins TRBV18 and TRBJ2-3, with 9 bases lining up with TRBD2. This clonotype originated in a person between 18 and 65 years old who received the Ad26.COV2.S COVID-19 vaccine or a placebo. CDR3: CASSEGLADGTDTQYF. DNA for the CDR3: TGTGCCAGCTCAGAGGGACTAGCAGATGGCACAGATACGCAGTATTTT.